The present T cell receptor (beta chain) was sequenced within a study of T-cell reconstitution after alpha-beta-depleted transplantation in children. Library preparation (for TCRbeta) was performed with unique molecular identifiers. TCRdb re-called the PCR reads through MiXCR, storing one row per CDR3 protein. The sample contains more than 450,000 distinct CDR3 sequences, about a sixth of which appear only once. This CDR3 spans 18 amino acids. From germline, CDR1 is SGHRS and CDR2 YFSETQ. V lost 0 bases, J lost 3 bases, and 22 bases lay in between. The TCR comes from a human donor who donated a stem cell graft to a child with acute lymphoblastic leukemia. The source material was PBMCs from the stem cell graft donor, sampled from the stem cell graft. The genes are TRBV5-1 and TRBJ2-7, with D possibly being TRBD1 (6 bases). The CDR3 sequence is CASSLAYRGPGAHYEQYF. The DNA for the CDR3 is TGCGCCAGCAGCTTGGCCTATAGGGGACCAGGGGCGCACTACGAGCAGTACTTC.